The rows below give T cell receptor beta chains drawn from one sample of a study of T cells after yellow fever vaccination. MiXCR was run by TCRdb on the 5' RACE reads, yielding one entry per CDR3 protein. This table holds 95,000 to 100,000 distinct CDR3 sequences, around 5.8% found once. The source material was CD8+ T cells sorted from PBMCs, sampled 10 days after the yellow fever booster vaccination. Source of these receptors: a man between 18 and 29 years old who received the YFV17D yellow fever vaccine. Each CDR3 is given with its conserved first and last residue. Fields, in order: V gene, D gene, clone size, J gene, CDR3 protein, CDR3 DNA. D genes are given only for firm matches. Clone size, where shown, is once, few, many, or a class for clones that have expanded.

V gene: TRBV5-1
D gene: -
clone size: few
J gene: TRBJ2-2
CDR3 protein: CASSLTYTGELFF
CDR3 DNA: TGCGCCAGCAGCTTAACTTACACCGGGGAGCTGTTTTTT

V gene: TRBV5-1
D gene: -
clone size: many
J gene: TRBJ2-3
CDR3 protein: CASSLRDSSTDTQYF
CDR3 DNA: TGCGCCAGCAGCCTCCGGGACTCAAGCACAGATACGCAGTATTTT

V gene: TRBV12-3/TRBV12-4
D gene: -
clone size: few
J gene: TRBJ1-2
CDR3 protein: CASSLGTQIYGYTF
CDR3 DNA: TGTGCCAGCAGTTTAGGTACACAAATCTATGGCTACACCTTC

V gene: TRBV7-2
D gene: -
clone size: many
J gene: TRBJ1-2
CDR3 protein: CASSLAFSPGAAGYTF
CDR3 DNA: TGTGCCAGCAGCTTAGCGTTCTCCCCAGGGGCGGCTGGCTACACCTTC

V gene: TRBV30
D gene: -
clone size: -
J gene: TRBJ1-2
CDR3 protein: CASPGGRRTYGYTF
CDR3 DNA: TGTGCCTCCCCCGGCGGGCGGAGAACCTATGGCTACACCTTC

V gene: TRBV4-3
D gene: -
clone size: few
J gene: TRBJ1-2
CDR3 protein: CASSVGKGGSYGYTF
CDR3 DNA: TGCGCCAGCAGCGTTGGGAAGGGAGGATCCTATGGCTACACCTTC

V gene: TRBV20-1
D gene: -
clone size: -
J gene: TRBJ2-5
CDR3 protein: CSAHRGARETQYF
CDR3 DNA: TGCAGTGCCCACCGGGGGGCCAGGGAGACCCAGTACTTC

V gene: TRBV7-9
D gene: -
clone size: few
J gene: TRBJ2-5
CDR3 protein: CASSPRRLEYQETQYF
CDR3 DNA: TGTGCCAGCAGCCCGAGGAGACTCGAGTACCAAGAGACCCAGTACTTC

V gene: TRBV4-2
D gene: TRBD2
clone size: -
J gene: TRBJ2-3
CDR3 protein: CASSQEASGGLGDTQYF
CDR3 DNA: TGTGCCAGCAGCCAAGAGGCTAGCGGGGGCCTGGGGGATACGCAGTATTTT

V gene: TRBV4-1
D gene: -
clone size: few
J gene: TRBJ2-1
CDR3 protein: CASSRTEDNYNEQFF
CDR3 DNA: TGCGCCAGCAGCCGGACAGAGGACAACTACAATGAGCAGTTCTTC

V gene: TRBV6-2/TRBV6-3
D gene: -
clone size: many
J gene: TRBJ2-1
CDR3 protein: CASSYDSYNEQFF
CDR3 DNA: TGTGCCAGCAGTTACGACAGCTACAATGAGCAGTTCTTC

V gene: TRBV4-3
D gene: TRBD1
clone size: many
J gene: TRBJ1-2
CDR3 protein: CASSQDRGGGNGYTF
CDR3 DNA: TGCGCCAGCAGCCAAGATCGAGGGGGCGGAAATGGCTACACCTTC

V gene: TRBV12-3/TRBV12-4
D gene: -
clone size: -
J gene: TRBJ1-2
CDR3 protein: CASSFGTAGYTF
CDR3 DNA: TGTGCCAGCAGTTTTGGAACGGCTGGCTACACCTTC

V gene: TRBV27
D gene: TRBD2
clone size: -
J gene: TRBJ2-5
CDR3 protein: CASRGGGAGETQYF
CDR3 DNA: TGTGCCAGCAGAGGCGGGGGGGCCGGAGAGACCCAGTACTTC

V gene: TRBV19
D gene: -
clone size: -
J gene: TRBJ2-5
CDR3 protein: CASSIIPAGGFETQYF
CDR3 DNA: TGTGCCAGTAGTATTATCCCGGCAGGGGGGTTCGAGACCCAGTACTTC

V gene: TRBV1
D gene: -
clone size: many
J gene: TRBJ2-7
CDR3 protein: CTSSQTGGETYEQYF
CDR3 DNA: TGCACCAGCAGCCAGACAGGGGGTGAAACCTACGAGCAGTACTTC

V gene: TRBV20-1
D gene: TRBD2
clone size: few
J gene: TRBJ2-1
CDR3 protein: CSATASGGAEKSSYNEQFF
CDR3 DNA: TGCAGTGCTACGGCTAGCGGGGGGGCCGAGAAGAGCTCCTACAATGAGCAGTTCTTC

V gene: TRBV10-3
D gene: TRBD1
clone size: many
J gene: TRBJ2-1
CDR3 protein: CAINEGQGADNEQFF
CDR3 DNA: TGTGCCATCAACGAGGGCCAGGGGGCAGACAATGAGCAGTTCTTC

V gene: TRBV20-1
D gene: -
clone size: few
J gene: TRBJ1-1
CDR3 protein: CSADTENTEAFF
CDR3 DNA: TGCAGTGCAGACACCGAGAACACTGAAGCTTTCTTT

V gene: TRBV6-5
D gene: -
clone size: many
J gene: TRBJ2-5
CDR3 protein: CASSYGGLQETQYF
CDR3 DNA: TGTGCCAGCAGTTACGGCGGTCTACAAGAGACCCAGTACTTC

V gene: TRBV9
D gene: TRBD1
clone size: -
J gene: TRBJ2-2
CDR3 protein: CASSVGGTGIHTGELFF
CDR3 DNA: TGTGCCAGCAGCGTAGGGGGGACAGGGATCCACACCGGGGAGCTGTTTTTT

V gene: TRBV5-1
D gene: TRBD2
clone size: few
J gene: TRBJ2-1
CDR3 protein: CASSAGTSEYNEQFF
CDR3 DNA: TGCGCCAGCAGCGCCGGGACTAGCGAGTACAATGAGCAGTTCTTC

V gene: TRBV29-1
D gene: TRBD2
clone size: -
J gene: TRBJ2-7
CDR3 protein: CSVRGGRDEQYF
CDR3 DNA: TGCAGCGTCCGGGGGGGACGGGACGAGCAGTACTTC

V gene: TRBV19
D gene: TRBD1
clone size: -
J gene: TRBJ2-7
CDR3 protein: CASSSRDRGSYEQYF
CDR3 DNA: TGTGCCAGTAGTAGCCGGGACAGGGGATCCTACGAGCAGTACTTC

V gene: TRBV19
D gene: -
clone size: -
J gene: TRBJ1-6
CDR3 protein: CASNAGGPLHF
CDR3 DNA: TGTGCCAGTAACGCCGGGGGGCCCCTCCACTTT

V gene: TRBV19
D gene: TRBD2
clone size: -
J gene: TRBJ2-7
CDR3 protein: CASSRLADFYEQYF
CDR3 DNA: TGTGCCAGTAGTCGCCTAGCGGATTTCTACGAGCAGTACTTC

V gene: TRBV29-1
D gene: TRBD2
clone size: -
J gene: TRBJ2-1
CDR3 protein: CSVSAGGTYNEQFF
CDR3 DNA: TGCAGCGTGTCAGCGGGGGGTACCTACAATGAGCAGTTCTTC

V gene: TRBV2
D gene: -
clone size: -
J gene: TRBJ2-5
CDR3 protein: CASSEGAPGTPGETQYF
CDR3 DNA: TGTGCCAGCAGTGAAGGGGCTCCCGGGACCCCGGGAGAGACCCAGTACTTC

V gene: TRBV9
D gene: -
clone size: few
J gene: TRBJ2-5
CDR3 protein: CASSVGQASQETQYF
CDR3 DNA: TGTGCCAGCAGCGTAGGACAGGCATCCCAAGAGACCCAGTACTTC

V gene: TRBV21-1
D gene: -
clone size: -
J gene: TRBJ2-1
CDR3 protein: CASSKEEASSYNEQFF
CDR3 DNA: TGTGCCAGCAGCAAAGAAGAGGCGAGCTCCTACAATGAGCAGTTCTTC

V gene: TRBV4-1
D gene: -
clone size: few
J gene: TRBJ1-6
CDR3 protein: CASSQDGGASSPLHF
CDR3 DNA: TGCGCCAGCAGCCAAGATGGGGGCGCGTCCTCACCCCTCCACTTT

V gene: TRBV7-8
D gene: -
clone size: many
J gene: TRBJ2-2
CDR3 protein: CASSSTSGTGELFF
CDR3 DNA: TGTGCCAGCAGCTCGACTAGTGGCACCGGGGAGCTGTTTTTT

V gene: TRBV5-1
D gene: TRBD1
clone size: -
J gene: TRBJ2-3
CDR3 protein: CASAQGVYTDTQYF
CDR3 DNA: TGCGCCAGCGCCCAGGGGGTATATACAGATACGCAGTATTTT

V gene: TRBV12-3/TRBV12-4
D gene: -
clone size: few
J gene: TRBJ2-5
CDR3 protein: CASSASTGLGYF
CDR3 DNA: TGTGCCAGCAGTGCGAGCACGGGCCTAGGGTACTTC

V gene: TRBV7-8
D gene: -
clone size: -
J gene: TRBJ1-1
CDR3 protein: CASSLPGVNTEAFF
CDR3 DNA: TGTGCCAGCAGCTTGCCAGGAGTGAACACTGAAGCTTTCTTT

V gene: TRBV12-3/TRBV12-4
D gene: TRBD1
clone size: -
J gene: TRBJ1-5
CDR3 protein: CASSPSGQANNQPQHF
CDR3 DNA: TGTGCCAGCAGTCCGAGTGGACAGGCAAACAATCAGCCCCAGCATTTT

V gene: TRBV5-4
D gene: -
clone size: few
J gene: TRBJ1-2
CDR3 protein: CASRSDGGMGYGYTF
CDR3 DNA: TGTGCCAGCCGTTCGGACGGGGGAATGGGCTATGGCTACACCTTC

V gene: TRBV29-1
D gene: TRBD1
clone size: many
J gene: TRBJ2-1
CDR3 protein: CSVDEGADEQFF
CDR3 DNA: TGCAGCGTTGATGAGGGGGCGGATGAGCAGTTCTTC

V gene: TRBV4-3
D gene: TRBD1
clone size: -
J gene: TRBJ1-1
CDR3 protein: CASSQPGQMNTEAFF
CDR3 DNA: TGCGCCAGCAGCCAGCCGGGACAGATGAACACTGAAGCTTTCTTT

V gene: TRBV5-4
D gene: -
clone size: few
J gene: TRBJ1-5
CDR3 protein: CASSLGYNQPQHF
CDR3 DNA: TGTGCCAGCAGCTTGGGTTACAATCAGCCCCAGCATTTT

V gene: TRBV5-5
D gene: TRBD2
clone size: few
J gene: TRBJ2-1
CDR3 protein: CASSRGGLGLNNEQFF
CDR3 DNA: TGTGCCAGCAGCCGGGGAGGGTTAGGCCTTAACAATGAGCAGTTCTTC

V gene: TRBV19
D gene: -
clone size: few
J gene: TRBJ2-1
CDR3 protein: CASSIGVYNEQFF
CDR3 DNA: TGTGCCAGTAGTATCGGGGTGTACAATGAGCAGTTCTTC

V gene: TRBV10-3
D gene: TRBD2
clone size: few
J gene: TRBJ2-5
CDR3 protein: CAISESGGGIQETQYF
CDR3 DNA: TGTGCCATCAGTGAGTCGGGCGGGGGGATCCAAGAGACCCAGTACTTC

V gene: TRBV6-2/TRBV6-3
D gene: -
clone size: medium-sized
J gene: TRBJ2-3
CDR3 protein: CASSLTSTDTQYF
CDR3 DNA: TGTGCCAGCAGTTTGACTAGCACAGATACGCAGTATTTT

V gene: TRBV12-3/TRBV12-4
D gene: -
clone size: few
J gene: TRBJ1-4
CDR3 protein: CASSPLKTGEKLFF
CDR3 DNA: TGTGCCAGCAGTCCGCTAAAGACGGGGGAAAAACTGTTTTTT

V gene: TRBV10-3
D gene: TRBD1
clone size: few
J gene: TRBJ2-3
CDR3 protein: CAISDYHAIQGALDF
CDR3 DNA: TGTGCCATCAGTGACTACCACGCTATTCAGGGGGCCCTGGATTTT

V gene: TRBV5-1
D gene: -
clone size: many
J gene: TRBJ2-1
CDR3 protein: CASSLLHNNEQFF
CDR3 DNA: TGCGCCAGCAGCTTGCTACACAACAATGAGCAGTTCTTC

V gene: TRBV19
D gene: -
clone size: few
J gene: TRBJ1-1
CDR3 protein: CASSIRAVTLNTEAFF
CDR3 DNA: TGTGCCAGTAGTATTAGGGCAGTCACCTTGAACACTGAAGCTTTCTTT

V gene: TRBV7-8
D gene: TRBD2
clone size: many
J gene: TRBJ2-1
CDR3 protein: CASSLGTSGANEQFF
CDR3 DNA: TGTGCCAGCAGCTTAGGGACTAGCGGGGCGAATGAGCAGTTCTTC

V gene: TRBV7-9
D gene: -
clone size: few
J gene: TRBJ1-1
CDR3 protein: CASPVPYLGTEAFF
CDR3 DNA: TGTGCCAGTCCCGTACCTTATCTGGGCACTGAGGCTTTCTTT

V gene: TRBV6-5
D gene: -
clone size: many
J gene: TRBJ2-4
CDR3 protein: CASSYSTGTNIQYF
CDR3 DNA: TGTGCCAGCAGTTACTCGACAGGAACAAACATTCAGTACTTC

V gene: TRBV5-1
D gene: -
clone size: few
J gene: TRBJ2-4
CDR3 protein: CASSLAGEAKNIQYF
CDR3 DNA: TGCGCCAGCAGCTTGGCAGGGGAGGCCAAAAACATTCAGTACTTC

V gene: TRBV12-3/TRBV12-4
D gene: -
clone size: many
J gene: TRBJ2-3
CDR3 protein: CASSFSLPRGTDTQYF
CDR3 DNA: TGTGCCAGCAGTTTTAGCCTACCTCGCGGCACAGATACGCAGTATTTT